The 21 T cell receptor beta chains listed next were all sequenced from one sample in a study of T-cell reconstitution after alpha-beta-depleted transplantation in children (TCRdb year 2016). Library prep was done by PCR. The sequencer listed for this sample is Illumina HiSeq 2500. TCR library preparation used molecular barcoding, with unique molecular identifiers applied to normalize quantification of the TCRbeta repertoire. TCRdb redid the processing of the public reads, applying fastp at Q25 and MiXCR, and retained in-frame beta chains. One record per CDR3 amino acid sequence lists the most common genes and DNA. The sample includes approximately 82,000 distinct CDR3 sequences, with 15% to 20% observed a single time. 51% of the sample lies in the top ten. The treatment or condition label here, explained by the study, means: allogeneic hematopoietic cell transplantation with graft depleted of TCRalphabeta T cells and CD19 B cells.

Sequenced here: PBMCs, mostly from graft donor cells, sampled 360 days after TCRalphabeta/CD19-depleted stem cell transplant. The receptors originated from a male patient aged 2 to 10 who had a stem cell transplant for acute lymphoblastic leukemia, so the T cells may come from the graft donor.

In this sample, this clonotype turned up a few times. Here the CDR3 reads CASKRTGPQPQHF. The DNA of the CDR3 is TGTGCCAGCAAACGGACAGGGCCACAGCCCCAGCATTTT. V usage is TRBV2 and J usage is TRBJ1-5; 8 bases align to TRBD1. CDR3 size: 13 residues. Germline lookup yields CDR1 SNHLY and CDR2 FYNNEI. V trimming: 7 bases; J trimming: 7 bases; junction bases outside the gene matches: 6.

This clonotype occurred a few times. The CDR3: CASSARITDTQYF. The DNA of the CDR3 is TGCGCCAGCAGCGCGAGAATCACAGATACGCAGTATTTT. V gene TRBV5-1 combines with J gene TRBJ2-3; D is unresolved. Germline V gene sequence: CDR1 SGHRS, CDR2 YFSETQ. The CDR3 covers 13 residues. V lost 4 bases and J lost 2, with 8 bases in between.

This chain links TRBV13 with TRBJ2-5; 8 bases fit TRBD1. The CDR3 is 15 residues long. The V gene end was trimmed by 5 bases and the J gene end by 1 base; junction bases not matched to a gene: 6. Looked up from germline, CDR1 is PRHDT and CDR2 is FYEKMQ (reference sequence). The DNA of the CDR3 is TGTGCCAGCAGCCCAGGACAGGGCCTCCAAGAGACCCAGTACTTC. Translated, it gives CASSPGQGLQETQYF.

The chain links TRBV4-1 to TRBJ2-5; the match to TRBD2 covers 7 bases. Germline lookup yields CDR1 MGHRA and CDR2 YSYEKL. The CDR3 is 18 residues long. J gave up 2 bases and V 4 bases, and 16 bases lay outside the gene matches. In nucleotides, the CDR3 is TGCGCCAGCAGCCCAGGCCGTCGAGAGCGGGATAAACAAGAGACCCAGTACTTC. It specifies CASSPGRRERDKQETQYF.

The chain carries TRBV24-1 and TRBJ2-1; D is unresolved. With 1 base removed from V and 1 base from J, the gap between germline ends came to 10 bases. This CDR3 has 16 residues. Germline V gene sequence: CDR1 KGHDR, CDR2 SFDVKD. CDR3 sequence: CATSDFSASSYNEQFF. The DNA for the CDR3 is TGTGCCACCAGTGATTTCAGCGCCTCATCCTACAATGAGCAGTTCTTC.

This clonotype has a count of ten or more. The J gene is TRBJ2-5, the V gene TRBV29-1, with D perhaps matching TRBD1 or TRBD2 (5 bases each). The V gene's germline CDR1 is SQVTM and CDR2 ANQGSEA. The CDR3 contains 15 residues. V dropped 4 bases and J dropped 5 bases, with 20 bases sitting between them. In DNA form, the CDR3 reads TGCAGCGTTGGTTCGATGAGGGGCGCATACGAGACCCAGTACTTC. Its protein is CSVGSMRGAYETQYF. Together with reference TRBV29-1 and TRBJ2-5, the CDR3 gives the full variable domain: SAVISQKPSRDICQRGTSLTIQCQVDSQVTMMFWYRQQPGQSLTLIATANQGSEATYESGFVIDKFPISRPNLTFSTLTVSNMSPEDSSIYLCSVGSMRGAYETQYFGPGTRLLVL.

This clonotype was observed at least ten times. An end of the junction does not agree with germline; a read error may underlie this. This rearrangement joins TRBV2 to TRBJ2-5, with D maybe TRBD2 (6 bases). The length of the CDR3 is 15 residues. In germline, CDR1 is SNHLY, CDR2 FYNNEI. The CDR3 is CASSEGNGSWKTQYF. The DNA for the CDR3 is TGTGCCAGCAGCGAAGGGAACGGGAGTTGGAAGACCCAGTACTTC.

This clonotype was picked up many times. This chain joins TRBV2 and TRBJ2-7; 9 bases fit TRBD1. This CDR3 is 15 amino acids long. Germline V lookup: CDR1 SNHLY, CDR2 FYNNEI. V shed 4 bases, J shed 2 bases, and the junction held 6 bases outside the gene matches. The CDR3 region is CASSADGTGTYEQYF. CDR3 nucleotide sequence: TGTGCCAGCAGTGCAGACGGGACAGGGACCTACGAGCAGTACTTC. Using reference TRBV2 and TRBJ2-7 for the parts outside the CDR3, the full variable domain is EPEVTQTPSHQVTQMGQEVILRCVPISNHLYFYWYRQILGQKVEFLVSFYNNEISEKSEIFDDQFSVERPDGSNFTLKIRSTKLEDSAMYFCASSADGTGTYEQYFGPGTRLTVT.

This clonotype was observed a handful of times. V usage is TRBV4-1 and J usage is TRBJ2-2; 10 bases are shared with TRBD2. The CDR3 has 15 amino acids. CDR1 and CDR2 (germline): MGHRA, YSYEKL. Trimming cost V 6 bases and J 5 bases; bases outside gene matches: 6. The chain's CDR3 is CASRLGLAVTGELFF. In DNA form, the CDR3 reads TGCGCCAGCAGACTTGGACTAGCGGTGACCGGGGAGCTGTTTTTT.

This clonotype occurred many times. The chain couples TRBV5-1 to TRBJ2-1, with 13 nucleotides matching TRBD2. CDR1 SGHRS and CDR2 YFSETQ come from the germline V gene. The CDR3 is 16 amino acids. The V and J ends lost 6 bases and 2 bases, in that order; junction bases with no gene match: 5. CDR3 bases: TGCGCCAGCAAACTACTAGCGGGGGGGACCTACAATGAGCAGTTCTTC. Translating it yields CASKLLAGGTYNEQFF. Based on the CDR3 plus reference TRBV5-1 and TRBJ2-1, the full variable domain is KAGVTQTPRYLIKTRGQQVTLSCSPISGHRSVSWYQQTPGQGLQFLFEYFSETQRNKGNFPGRFSGRQFSNSRSEMNVSTLELGDSALYLCASKLLAGGTYNEQFFGPGTRLTVL.

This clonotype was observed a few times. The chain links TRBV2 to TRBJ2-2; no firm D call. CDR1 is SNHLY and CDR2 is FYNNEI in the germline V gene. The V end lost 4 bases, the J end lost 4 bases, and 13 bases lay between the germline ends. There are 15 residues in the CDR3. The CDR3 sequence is CASSVVGTGTGELFF. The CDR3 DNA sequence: TGTGCCAGCAGTGTGGTCGGAACGGGCACCGGGGAGCTGTTTTTT.

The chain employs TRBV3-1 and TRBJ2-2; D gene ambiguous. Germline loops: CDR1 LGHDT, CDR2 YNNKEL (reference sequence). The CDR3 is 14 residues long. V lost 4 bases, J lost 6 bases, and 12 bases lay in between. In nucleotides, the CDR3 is TGTGCCAGCAGCCGGCATGTTGGGTCCGGGGAGCTGTTTTTT. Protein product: CASSRHVGSGELFF.

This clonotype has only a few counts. This CDR3 reads CASSFRGWTSGTTDTQYF. The CDR3 DNA sequence: TGTGCCAGCAGCTTCAGAGGCTGGACTAGCGGAACCACAGATACGCAGTATTTT. This sequence joins TRBV7-9 and TRBJ2-3; 10 bases are a match to TRBD2. J was trimmed by 2 bases and V by 3 bases; bases with no gene match: 11. Per the germline V gene, CDR1 is SEHNR and CDR2 is FQNEAQ (reference sequence). The CDR3 sequence is 18 residues long.

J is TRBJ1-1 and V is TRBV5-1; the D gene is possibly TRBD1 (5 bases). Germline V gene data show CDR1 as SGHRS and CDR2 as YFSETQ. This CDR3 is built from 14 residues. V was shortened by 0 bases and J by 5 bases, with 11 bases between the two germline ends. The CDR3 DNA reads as TGCGCCAGCAGCTTGGGGCAGGGTTGGACTGAAGCTTTCTTT. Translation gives CASSLGQGWTEAFF.

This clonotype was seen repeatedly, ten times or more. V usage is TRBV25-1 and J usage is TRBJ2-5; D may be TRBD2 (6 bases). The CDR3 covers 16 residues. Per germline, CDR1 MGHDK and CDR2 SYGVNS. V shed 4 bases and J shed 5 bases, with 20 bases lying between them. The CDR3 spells CASSVQWPGGRETQYF. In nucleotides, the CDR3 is TGTGCCAGCAGTGTCCAATGGCCAGGAGGGAGGGAGACCCAGTACTTC.

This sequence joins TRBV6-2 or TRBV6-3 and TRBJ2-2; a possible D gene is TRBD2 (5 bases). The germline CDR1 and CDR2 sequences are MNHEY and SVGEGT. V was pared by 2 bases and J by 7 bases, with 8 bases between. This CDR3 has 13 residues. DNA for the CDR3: TGTGCCAGCAGTTACACGGGAATCGGGGAGCTGTTTTTT. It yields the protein CASSYTGIGELFF.

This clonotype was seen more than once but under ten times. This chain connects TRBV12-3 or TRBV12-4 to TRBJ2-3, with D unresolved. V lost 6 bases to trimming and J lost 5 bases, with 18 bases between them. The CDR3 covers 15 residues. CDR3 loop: CASSPPTVEVDTQYF. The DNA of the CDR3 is TGTGCCAGCAGCCCCCCCACGGTAGAGGTAGATACGCAGTATTTT.

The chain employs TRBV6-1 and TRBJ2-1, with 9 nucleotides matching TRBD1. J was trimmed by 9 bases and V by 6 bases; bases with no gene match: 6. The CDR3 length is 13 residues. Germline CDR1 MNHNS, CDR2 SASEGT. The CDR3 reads CASSQQGAGEQFF. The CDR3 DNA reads TGTGCCAGCAGCCAACAGGGGGCGGGTGAGCAGTTCTTC.

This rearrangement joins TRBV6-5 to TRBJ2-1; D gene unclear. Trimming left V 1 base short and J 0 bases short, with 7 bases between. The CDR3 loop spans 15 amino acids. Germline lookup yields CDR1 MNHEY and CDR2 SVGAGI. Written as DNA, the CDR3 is TGTGCCAGCAGTTACTGGGTTAGCTCCTACAATGAGCAGTTCTTC. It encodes CASSYWVSSYNEQFF.

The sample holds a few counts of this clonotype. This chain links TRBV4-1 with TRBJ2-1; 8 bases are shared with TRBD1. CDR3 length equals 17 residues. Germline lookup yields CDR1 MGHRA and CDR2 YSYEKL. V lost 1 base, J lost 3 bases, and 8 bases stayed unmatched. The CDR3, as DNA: TGCGCCAGCAGCCAAGTTGGAACAGGGGGATACTACAATGAGCAGTTCTTC. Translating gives CASSQVGTGGYYNEQFF.

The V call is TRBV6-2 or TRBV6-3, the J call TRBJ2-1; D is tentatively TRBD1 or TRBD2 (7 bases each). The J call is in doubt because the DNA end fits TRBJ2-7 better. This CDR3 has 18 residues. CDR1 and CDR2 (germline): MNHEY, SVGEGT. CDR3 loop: CASSYQSGGLAASYEQYF. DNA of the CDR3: TGTGCCAGCAGTTACCAGTCAGGGGGGCTAGCGGCCTCCTACGAGCAGTACTTC.